This TCR beta chain stems from a study of OX40 agonist ivuxolimab in advanced cancers. The overall study: Eligibility rules accepted prior anti-PD-1, anti-PD-L1 or anti-CTLA-4 therapy, and over 35% had some.

Germline CDR1 LNHDA, CDR2 SQIVND (reference sequence). The CDR3 runs to 10 residues. Study-level results: Expanded clones were, on average, more numerous in CD8+ T cells than in CD4+.

Repertoires were generated with immunoSEQ multiplex PCR, while TCRdb's copy carries only in-frame clones and drops some. The table shows tens of thousands of clones, with 80% to 90% occurring only once. A word on this clone: Its target is not known.

The gene calls are TRBV19 and TRBJ2-5; TRBD1 or TRBD2 may be the D gene (5 bases each). The sequence came from an adult with an advanced solid tumor such as melanoma, head and neck, liver or kidney cancer. The sample in question was CD4+ or CD8+ T cells sorted from blood, obtained in a trial of the OX40 agonist ivuxolimab. CDR3 DNA sequence: TGTGCTGTCGGGGCGGGGACCCAGTACTTC. Amino acid sequence: CAVGAGTQYF.